This T cell receptor beta chain stems from a study of blood T cell repertoires in COVID-19. As for the study in general: Donors in the United States, Italy and Spain gave samples during acute or convalescent COVID-19.

The CDR3 spans 12 residues. V lost 5 bases, J lost 0 bases, and 5 bases lay in between. Germline values: CDR1 SGHTA, CDR2 FQGNSA. Participant ages covered 18 to 89 years across some 25 US areas. As originally analysed: How many nucleated cells were present was estimated from reference gene primer amplification. The data were produced by immunoSEQ multiplex PCR, yet TCRdb's version contains in-frame clones alone and is incomplete. V and J calls and clone size come straight from that table; D and trimming were deduced from the DNA. The table shows 200,000 to 250,000 clones, with roughly four fifths occurring only once.

Sequenced: PBMCs or T cells enriched from blood (not recorded which). This receptor was obtained from a middle-aged woman with acute COVID-19. The chain uses TRBV7-2 and TRBJ2-7; no firm D call. The CDR3 is CASSLNSYEQYF. For the CDR3, the DNA is TGTGCCAGCAGCCTAAACTCCTACGAGCAGTACTTC.